This is a list of T cell receptor beta chains from one sample in a study of shared clonotypes between healthy human individuals. The assay was immunoSEQ multiplex PCR, and TCRdb's table has in-frame clones only and misses some. The repertoire holds 2.3 million or so clones, with 85% to 95% as singletons. Source material: naive CD4+ T cells from PBMCs. The receptor set was obtained from a man aged 18 to 29 in good health. Some clones in this sample may be carry-over from other donors' samples. CDR3s include the opening cysteine and the closing phenylalanine or tryptophan. A D gene is named only where the DNA matches it firmly. Size is stated for part of the rows, as once, few or many counts, or as a class when the clone is expanded.

TRBJ1-2 | TRBV2 | few | - | TGTGCCAGCAGTGAAACGGGGAGCTATGGCTACACCTTC | CASSETGSYGYTF
TRBJ1-4 | TRBV28 | - | - | TGTGCCAGCAGTGGCAGGTGGGGGACGAATGAAAAACTGTTTTTT | CASSGRWGTNEKLFF
TRBJ2-5 | TRBV6-6 | - | TRBD1 | TGTGCCAGCAGCGGGACAGAACAAGAGACCCAGTACTTC | CASSGTEQETQYF
TRBJ1-4 | TRBV4-3 | once | - | TGCGCCAGCAGCCAAGAAGACGCAACTAATGAAAAACTGTTTTTT | CASSQEDATNEKLFF
TRBJ1-2 | TRBV9 | - | - | TGTGCCAGCAGCGTTACAGGGAGTTTACACGGCTACACCTTC | CASSVTGSLHGYTF
TRBJ1-4 | TRBV27 | - | TRBD1 | TGTGCCAGCAGTCGGACCGGGACAGGGGGCCCCTGGTCCGAAAAACTGTTTTTT | CASSRTGTGGPWSEKLFF
TRBJ1-1 | TRBV29-1 | few | - | TGCAGCGTTGAAGATGGACAGATGAACACTGAAGCTTTCTTT | CSVEDGQMNTEAFF
TRBJ2-7 | TRBV5-4 | - | - | TGTGCCAGCAGCTTAATCCGCGAGGGAGACCGCTACGAGCAGTACTTC | CASSLIREGDRYEQYF
TRBJ1-2 | TRBV10-3 | - | TRBD1 | TGTGCCATCAGTGACAGGGGGGTCTATGGCTACACCTTC | CAISDRGVYGYTF
TRBJ2-7 | TRBV10-3 | - | - | TGTGCCATCAGTGAGTCAGGCAGGGGAGACGAGCAGTACTTC | CAISESGRGDEQYF
TRBJ1-1 | TRBV7-2 | once | TRBD1 | TGTGCCAGCAGCCGTGACAGGGGTACTGAAGCTTTCTTT | CASSRDRGTEAFF
TRBJ2-7 | TRBV6-5 | once | TRBD1 | TGTGCCAGCAGTTACTCAGGGACAGCGACCTACGAGCAGTACTTC | CASSYSGTATYEQYF
TRBJ2-1 | TRBV7-8 | - | TRBD2 | TGTGCCAGCAGCCCGCTAGCGGGTCGTGACAATGAGCAGTTCTTC | CASSPLAGRDNEQFF
TRBJ2-1 | TRBV7-9 | - | - | TGTGCCAGCAGCACCGACAACGATGATGAGCAGTTCTTC | CASSTDNDDEQFF
TRBJ1-4 | TRBV7-9 | - | TRBD1 | TGTGCCAACTCATTCGGAGGGGGCGAAGAAAAACTGTTTTTT | CANSFGGGEEKLFF
TRBJ1-5 | TRBV19 | - | TRBD1 | TGTGCCAGTAGTACGGGACAGGGAGGCAATCAGCCCCAGCATTTT | CASSTGQGGNQPQHF
TRBJ1-1 | TRBV18 | - | - | TGTGCCAGCTCACCATATGGAGGGCAGGGCTTAATGAACACTGAAGCTTTCTTT | CASSPYGGQGLMNTEAFF
TRBJ1-3 | TRBV28 | - | TRBD1 | TGTGCCAGCACCGATAACAGGGGGCCGGGAAACACCATATATTTT | CASTDNRGPGNTIYF
TRBJ1-1 | TRBV6-6 | few | - | TGTGCCAGCAGTTACTCGTTCAGATTTGAAGCTTTCTTT | CASSYSFRFEAFF
TRBJ2-2 | TRBV19 | - | - | TGTGCCAGTAGTGCATACAGGGTTGACGGGGAGCTGTTTTTT | CASSAYRVDGELFF
TRBJ1-4 | TRBV28 | once | - | TGTGCCAGCACCTCCGGGATGGGGGAACTGTTTTTT | CASTSGMGELFF
TRBJ2-7 | TRBV28 | - | TRBD2 | TGTGCCAGCAATCAGAATAGCGGGAGGGCCTACGAGCAGTACTTC | CASNQNSGRAYEQYF
TRBJ2-7 | TRBV7-6 | - | TRBD2 | TGTGCCAGCAGCCCGACTAGCACTCCCTATCAGCAGTACTTC | CASSPTSTPYQQYF
TRBJ2-5 | TRBV7-9 | once | TRBD2 | TGTGCCAGCAGGGAGCTAGCGGGGAGAGAGACCCAGTACTTC | CASRELAGRETQYF
TRBJ2-2 | TRBV7-9 | - | - | TGTGCCAGCAGCTTAGAGCGGACAGTGAACACCGGGGAGCTGTTTTTT | CASSLERTVNTGELFF
TRBJ1-1 | TRBV9 | - | - | TGTGCCAGCAGCGTAGCTTTGAACACTGAAGCTTTCTTT | CASSVALNTEAFF